This T cell receptor (beta chain) was sequenced during a study of T cells in Graves' hyperthyroidism and ophthalmopathy. This clonotype was seen a few times. Its cognate antigen is unknown. J lost 2 bases, V lost 7 bases, and 2 bases had no gene match. CDR1 is SQVTM, CDR2 ANQGSEA, per germline. CDR3 length: 14 amino acids. It was RNA transcripts that yielded the amplified TCR beta CDR3 regions. First-round RT-PCR of the TCR CDR3 relied on the HTBI primer set. TCRdb itself ran the multiplex PCR reads through MiXCR, one entry per CDR3 protein. This table has about 640,000 distinct CDR3 sequences, 20% appearing once. Study-wide results and limits: Most thyroid clonotypes that were expanded above 0.001 also turned up in blood.

The receptor was isolated from a man between 25 and 39 years old with Graves' ophthalmopathy. The sequenced material came from blood. V is TRBV29-1 and J is TRBJ2-1, with TRBD2 identical over 13 bases. CDR3 amino acids: CSGGLAGAYNEQFF. The CDR3 nucleotides read TGCAGCGGAGGACTAGCGGGAGCCTACAATGAGCAGTTCTTC.